This T cell receptor beta chain was sequenced in a study of blood T cell repertoires in COVID-19. Across the whole study: Samples came from the United States, Italy and Spain, spanning acute and convalescent COVID-19. PBMCs, B-cell-depleted T cells, or T cells were the source of the cDNA or gDNA that made up the material.

Enrolment of Seattle patients took place during active infection, and they were followed longitudinally. The CDR3 is 15 residues long. Trimming took 5 bases from V and 0 from J, leaving 14 bases between them. The germline gives CDR1 SEHNR, CDR2 FQNEAQ (reference sequence). In the source study's methods: Amplifying reference gene primers gave estimates of nucleated cell counts. Only in-frame clones appear in the TCRdb table, and some are missing; sequencing was by immunoSEQ multiplex PCR. D and trimming come from the DNA, and the V and J calls and clone size come from that table. The sample records 250,000 to 300,000 clones, less than 90% being singletons.

Sequencing was done on a sample of peripheral blood. The chain carries TRBV7-9 and TRBJ2-7, with D perhaps matching TRBD2 (5 bases). This TCR derives from a woman in her thirties with COVID-19, enrolled during active disease. CDR3 DNA: TGTGCCAGCAGCCGGAGTGAGGGAATCTCCTACGAGCAGTACTTC. This sequence encodes CASSRSEGISYEQYF.